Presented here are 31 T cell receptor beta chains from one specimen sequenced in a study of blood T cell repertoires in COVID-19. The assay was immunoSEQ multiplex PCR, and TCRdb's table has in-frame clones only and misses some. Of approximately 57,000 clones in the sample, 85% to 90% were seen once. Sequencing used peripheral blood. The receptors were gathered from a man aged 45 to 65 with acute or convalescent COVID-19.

CDR3 sequence reads: CASSFGTGAIYRAIYEQYF. CDR3 DNA sequence: TGTGCCAGCAGCTTCGGGACAGGGGCCATCTACCGGGCCATCTACGAGCAGTACTTC. The chain couples TRBV7-3 to TRBJ2-7; TRBD1 agrees at 10 bases. Per germline, CDR1 SGHTA and CDR2 FQGTGA. The CDR3 is 19 amino acids. V dropped 3 bases and J dropped 3; count of bases not matched to a gene: 17.

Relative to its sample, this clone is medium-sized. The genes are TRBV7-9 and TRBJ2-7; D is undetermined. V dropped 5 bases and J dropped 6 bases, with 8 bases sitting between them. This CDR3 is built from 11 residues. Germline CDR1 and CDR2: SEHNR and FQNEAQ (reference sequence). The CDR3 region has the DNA TGTGCCAGCAGCCGCGCATCCGAGCAGTACTTC. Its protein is CASSRASEQYF.

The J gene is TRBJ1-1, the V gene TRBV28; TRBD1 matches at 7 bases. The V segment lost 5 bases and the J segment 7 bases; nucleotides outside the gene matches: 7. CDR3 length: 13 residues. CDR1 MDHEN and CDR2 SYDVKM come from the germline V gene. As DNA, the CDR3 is TGTGCCAGCAGTCAAACAGGGGTTCGTGAAGCTTTCTTT. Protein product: CASSQTGVREAFF.

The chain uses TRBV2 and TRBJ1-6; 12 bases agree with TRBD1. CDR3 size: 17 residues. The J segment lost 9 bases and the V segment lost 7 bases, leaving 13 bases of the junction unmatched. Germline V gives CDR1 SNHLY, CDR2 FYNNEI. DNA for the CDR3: TGTGCCAGCATGAGAGAGCCCGGGACAGGGGGCGGTTCACCCCTCCACTTT. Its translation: CASMREPGTGGGSPLHF.

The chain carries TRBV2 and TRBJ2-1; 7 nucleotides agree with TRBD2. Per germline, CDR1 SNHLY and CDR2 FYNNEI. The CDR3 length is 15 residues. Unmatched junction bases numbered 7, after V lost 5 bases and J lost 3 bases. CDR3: CASSRLAGNYNEQFF. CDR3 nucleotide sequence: TGTGCCAGCAGTAGACTAGCCGGGAACTACAATGAGCAGTTCTTC.

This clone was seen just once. The CDR3 here is CASSLEGLVYSYEQYF. The CDR3 DNA reads as TGTGCCAGCAGCTTAGAGGGACTAGTGTACTCCTACGAGCAGTACTTC. J is TRBJ2-7 and V is TRBV7-2, with 8 bases fitting TRBD2. Germline CDR1 reads SGHTA; CDR2 reads FQGNSA. The CDR3 is 16 residues long. J lost 0 bases, V lost 1 base, and 5 bases had no gene match.

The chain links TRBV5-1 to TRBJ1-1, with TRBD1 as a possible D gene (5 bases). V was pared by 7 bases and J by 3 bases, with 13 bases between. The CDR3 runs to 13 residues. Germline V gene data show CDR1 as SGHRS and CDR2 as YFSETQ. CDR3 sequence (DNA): TGCGCCAGCGGTAGGCGGGGGGACACTGAAGCTTTCTTT. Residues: CASGRRGDTEAFF.

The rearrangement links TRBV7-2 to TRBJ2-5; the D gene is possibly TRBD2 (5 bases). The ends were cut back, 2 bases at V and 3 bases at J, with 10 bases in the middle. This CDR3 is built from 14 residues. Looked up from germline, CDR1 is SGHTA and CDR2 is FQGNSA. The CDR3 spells CASSLSGLKETQYF. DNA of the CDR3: TGTGCCAGCAGCTTATCAGGACTGAAAGAGACCCAGTACTTC.

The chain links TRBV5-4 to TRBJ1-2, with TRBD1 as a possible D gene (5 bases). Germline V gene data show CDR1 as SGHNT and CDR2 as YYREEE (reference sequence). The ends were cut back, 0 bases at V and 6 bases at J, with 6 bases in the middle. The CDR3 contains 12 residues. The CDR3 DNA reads TGTGCCAGCAGCTTGGAGGGGAATGGCTACACCTTC. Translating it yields CASSLEGNGYTF.

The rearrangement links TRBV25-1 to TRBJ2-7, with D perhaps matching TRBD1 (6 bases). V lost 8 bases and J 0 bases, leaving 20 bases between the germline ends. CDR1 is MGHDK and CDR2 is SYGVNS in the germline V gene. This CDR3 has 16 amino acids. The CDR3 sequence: CASADPGQGSSYEQYF. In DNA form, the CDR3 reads TGTGCCAGCGCAGACCCTGGCCAGGGGAGCTCCTACGAGCAGTACTTC.

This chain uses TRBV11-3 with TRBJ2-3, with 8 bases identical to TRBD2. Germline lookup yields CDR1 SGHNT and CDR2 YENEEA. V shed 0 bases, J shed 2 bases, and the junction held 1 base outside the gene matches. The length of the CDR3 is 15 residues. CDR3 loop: CASSLDGLATDTQYF. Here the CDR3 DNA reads TGTGCCAGCAGCTTAGATGGACTAGCCACAGATACGCAGTATTTT.

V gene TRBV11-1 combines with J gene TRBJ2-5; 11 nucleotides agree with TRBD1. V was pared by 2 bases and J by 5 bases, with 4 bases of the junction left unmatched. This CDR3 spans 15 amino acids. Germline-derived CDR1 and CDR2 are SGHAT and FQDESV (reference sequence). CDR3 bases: TGTGCCAGCAGCTTACGGACAGGGGGCTGGGAGACCCAGTACTTC. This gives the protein CASSLRTGGWETQYF.

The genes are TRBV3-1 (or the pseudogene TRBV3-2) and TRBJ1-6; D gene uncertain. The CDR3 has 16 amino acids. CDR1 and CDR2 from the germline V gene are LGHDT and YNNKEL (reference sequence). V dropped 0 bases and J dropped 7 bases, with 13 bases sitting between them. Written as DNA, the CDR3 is TGTGCCAGCAGCCAAGACGCCTTAAATAGAAATTCACCCCTCCACTTT. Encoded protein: CASSQDALNRNSPLHF.

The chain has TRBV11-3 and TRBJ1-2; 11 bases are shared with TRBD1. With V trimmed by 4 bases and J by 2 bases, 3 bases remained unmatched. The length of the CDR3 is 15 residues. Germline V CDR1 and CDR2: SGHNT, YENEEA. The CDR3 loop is CASSSGQGANYGYTF. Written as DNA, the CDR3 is TGTGCCAGCAGCTCAGGACAGGGGGCGAACTATGGCTACACCTTC.

CDR3 region: CASSQARETNEKLFF. Written as DNA, the CDR3 is TGTGCCAGCAGCCAAGCCCGGGAAACTAATGAAAAACTGTTTTTT. The chain recombines TRBV3-1 (or the pseudogene TRBV3-2) with TRBJ1-4, with D unresolved. V lost 1 base to trimming and J lost 1 base, with 7 bases between them. This CDR3 has 15 residues. Germline V CDR1 and CDR2: LGHDT, YNNKEL (reference sequence).

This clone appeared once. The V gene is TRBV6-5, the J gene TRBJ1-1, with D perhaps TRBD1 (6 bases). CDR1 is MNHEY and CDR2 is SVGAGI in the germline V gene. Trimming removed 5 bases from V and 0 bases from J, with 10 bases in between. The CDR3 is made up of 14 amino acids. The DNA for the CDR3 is TGTGCCAGCAGTCAACAGGGCCTGAACACTGAAGCTTTCTTT. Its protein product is CASSQQGLNTEAFF.

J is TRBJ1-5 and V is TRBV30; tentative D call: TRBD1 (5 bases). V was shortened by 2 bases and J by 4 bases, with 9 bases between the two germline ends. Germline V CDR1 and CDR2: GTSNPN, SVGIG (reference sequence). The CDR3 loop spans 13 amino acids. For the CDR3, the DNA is TGTGCCTGGAGTAGCAGGGATAATCAGCCCCAGCATTTT. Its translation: CAWSSRDNQPQHF.

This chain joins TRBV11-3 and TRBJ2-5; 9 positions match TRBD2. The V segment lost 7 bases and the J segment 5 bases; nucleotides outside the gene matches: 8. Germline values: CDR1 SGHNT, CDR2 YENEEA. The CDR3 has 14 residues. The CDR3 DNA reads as TGTGCCAGCACCGCCGGACTAGCGTTTGAGACCCAGTACTTC. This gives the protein CASTAGLAFETQYF.

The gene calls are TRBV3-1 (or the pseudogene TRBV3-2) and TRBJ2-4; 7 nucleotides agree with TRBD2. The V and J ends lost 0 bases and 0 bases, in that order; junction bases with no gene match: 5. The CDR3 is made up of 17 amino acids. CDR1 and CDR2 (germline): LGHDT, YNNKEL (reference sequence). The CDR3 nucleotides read TGTGCCAGCAGCCAAGAGTTCCGCGGGGGAGCCAAAAACATTCAGTACTTC. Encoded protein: CASSQEFRGGAKNIQYF.

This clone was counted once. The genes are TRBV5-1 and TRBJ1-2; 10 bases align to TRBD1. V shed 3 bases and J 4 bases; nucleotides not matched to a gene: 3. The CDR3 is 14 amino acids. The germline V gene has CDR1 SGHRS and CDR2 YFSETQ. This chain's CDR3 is CASSSGQGGYGYTF. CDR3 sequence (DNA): TGCGCCAGCAGCTCTGGACAGGGGGGCTATGGCTACACCTTC.

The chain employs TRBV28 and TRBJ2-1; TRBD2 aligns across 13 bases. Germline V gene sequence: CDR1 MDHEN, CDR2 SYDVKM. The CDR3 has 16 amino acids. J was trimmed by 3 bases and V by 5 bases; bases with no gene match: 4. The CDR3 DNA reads TGTGCCAGCAGTATGACTAGCGGGAGGCTCTACAATGAGCAGTTCTTC. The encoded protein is CASSMTSGRLYNEQFF.

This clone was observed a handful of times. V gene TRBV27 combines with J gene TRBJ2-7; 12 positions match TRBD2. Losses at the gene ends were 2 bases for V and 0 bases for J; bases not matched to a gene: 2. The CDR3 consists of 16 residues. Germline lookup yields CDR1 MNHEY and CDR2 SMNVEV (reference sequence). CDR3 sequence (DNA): TGTGCCAGCAGTTTAAGACTAGCGGGAGCCTCCTACGAGCAGTACTTC. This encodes CASSLRLAGASYEQYF.

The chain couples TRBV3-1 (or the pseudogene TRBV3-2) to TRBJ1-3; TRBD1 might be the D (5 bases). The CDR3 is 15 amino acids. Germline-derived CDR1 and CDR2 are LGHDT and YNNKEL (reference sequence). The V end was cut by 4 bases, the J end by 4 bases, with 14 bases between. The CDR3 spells CASSPLSGVGNTIYF. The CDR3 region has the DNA TGTGCCAGCAGCCCTTTGTCGGGGGTCGGAAACACCATATATTTT.

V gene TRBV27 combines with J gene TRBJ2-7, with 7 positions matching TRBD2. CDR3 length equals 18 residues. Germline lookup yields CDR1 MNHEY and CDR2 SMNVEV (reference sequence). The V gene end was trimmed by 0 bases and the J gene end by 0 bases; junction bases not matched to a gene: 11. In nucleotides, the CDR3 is TGTGCCAGCAGTTTATCTGGGGGAGGGCAGGCTAGCTCCTACGAGCAGTACTTC. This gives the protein CASSLSGGGQASSYEQYF.

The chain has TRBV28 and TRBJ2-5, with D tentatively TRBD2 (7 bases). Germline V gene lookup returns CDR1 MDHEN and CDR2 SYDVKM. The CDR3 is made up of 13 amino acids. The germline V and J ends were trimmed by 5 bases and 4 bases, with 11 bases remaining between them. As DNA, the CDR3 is TGTGCCAGCAGTAATAGGGGGGGAGAGACCCAGTACTTC. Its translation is CASSNRGGETQYF.

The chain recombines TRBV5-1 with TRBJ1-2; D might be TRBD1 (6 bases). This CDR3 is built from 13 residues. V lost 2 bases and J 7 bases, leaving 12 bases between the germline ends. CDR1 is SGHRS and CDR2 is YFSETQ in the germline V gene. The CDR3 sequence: CASSFEGELGYTF. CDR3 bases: TGCGCCAGCAGCTTTGAGGGGGAACTTGGCTACACCTTC. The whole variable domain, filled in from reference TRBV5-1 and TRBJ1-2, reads KAGVTQTPRYLIKTRGQQVTLSCSPISGHRSVSWYQQTPGQGLQFLFEYFSETQRNKGNFPGRFSGRQFSNSRSEMNVSTLELGDSALYLCASSFEGELGYTFGSGTRLTVV.

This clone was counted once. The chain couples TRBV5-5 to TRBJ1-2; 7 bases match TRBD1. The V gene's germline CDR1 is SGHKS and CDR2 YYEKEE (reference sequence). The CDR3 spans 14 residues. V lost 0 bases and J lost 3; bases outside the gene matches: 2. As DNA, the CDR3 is TGTGCCAGCAGCTTGGATGGGACAGACTATGGCTACACCTTC. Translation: CASSLDGTDYGYTF.

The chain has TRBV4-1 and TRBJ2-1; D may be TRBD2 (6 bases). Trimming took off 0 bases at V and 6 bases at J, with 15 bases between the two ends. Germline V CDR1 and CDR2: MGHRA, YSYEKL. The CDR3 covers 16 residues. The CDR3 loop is CASSQDWGERGNEQFF. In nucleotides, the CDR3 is TGCGCCAGCAGCCAAGATTGGGGGGAGAGGGGCAATGAGCAGTTCTTC.

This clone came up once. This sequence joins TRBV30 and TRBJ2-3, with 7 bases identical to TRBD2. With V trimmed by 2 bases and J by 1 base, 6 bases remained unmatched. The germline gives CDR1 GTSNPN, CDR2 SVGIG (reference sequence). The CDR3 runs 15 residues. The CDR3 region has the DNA TGTGCCTGGAGTTTCGGGACTACCCGCACAGATACGCAGTATTTT. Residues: CAWSFGTTRTDTQYF.

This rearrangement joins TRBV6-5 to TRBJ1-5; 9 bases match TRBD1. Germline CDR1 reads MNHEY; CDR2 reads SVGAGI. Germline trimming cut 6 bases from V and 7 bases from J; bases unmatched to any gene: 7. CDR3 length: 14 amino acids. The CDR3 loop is CASSLRQGGQPQHF. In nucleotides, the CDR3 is TGTGCCAGCAGCCTGAGACAGGGGGGCCAGCCCCAGCATTTT.

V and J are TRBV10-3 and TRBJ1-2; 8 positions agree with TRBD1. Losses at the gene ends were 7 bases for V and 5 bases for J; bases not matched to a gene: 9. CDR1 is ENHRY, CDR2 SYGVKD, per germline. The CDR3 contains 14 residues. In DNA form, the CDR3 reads TGTGCCATCACTACAGGGGGTTTTGGGTATGGCTACACCTTC. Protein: CAITTGGFGYGYTF.